This TCR beta chain appears in the sequencing data of a study of T cell responses to AZD1222 COVID-19 vaccine (dated by TCRdb to the early 2020s). Study-wide context: AZD1222 recipients with second doses at about 4 weeks or about 12 weeks were pooled, because spike-specific TCR depth and breadth did not differ between schedules. A total of about 230 trial participants underwent TCR sequencing, of whom some 210 received two doses of AZD1222 and some 25 received two doses of the MenACWY control vaccine. Trial participants were enrolled by age into 18-55, 56-69 and 70-plus year subgroups, with approximately 150, 28 and 58 TCR-sequenced participants respectively. What the authors observed across the whole study: Most participants were white British and females outnumbered males, and the authors suggested that clonal diversity may have been underestimated. The vaccine-associated CD4 TCRs covered the entire spike protein, and the dominant responses fell in regions 160-218 and 743-854. Because no day 14 peak-response samples were available, the repertoires could be characterized only after the peak T cell response. In the small 56-69-year group, the increase in depth fell short of significance, most likely because of low power. Epitopes outside the regions mutated in the B.1.351 and B.1.1.7 variants were reportedly recognized by nearly half of the unique spike-specific TCRs. Conclusions about previously exposed vaccinees are limited, since just 6 or 7 AZD1222 recipients were seropositive for SARS-CoV-2 at baseline. After two AZD1222 doses, both the breadth and the depth of spike-specific TCRs were significantly higher than at day 0 and than in MenACWY recipients.

Regarding this clone: The antigen it binds to is not known. Per-base qualities were not stored, and no clone one base away is much larger.

The CDR3 regions of human TCRbeta chains were analyzed by immunosequencing. Processing in the source paper ran as follows. Repertoire TCRs were matched against a reference library of SARS-CoV-2-specific TCRs generated with the MIRA antigen-specificity platform. Breadth was defined as the fraction of unique TCRs that were SARS-CoV-2-associated, and depth was defined as the fraction of total T cells that were SARS-CoV-2-associated. Using the MIRA data, each spike-specific TCR was assigned both to the spike region to which the TCR was reactive and to a CD4 or CD8 class. Log10-transformed breadth and depth values were compared by one-way ANOVA with Sidak's multiple comparisons tests. The source is immuneACCESS, and TCRdb retained only in-frame sequences with V and J called. Part of the clones is not carried over; for the studies checked, unresolved V genes explain less than half of this, and the remainder is unexplained. Clone size and the V and J calls come from that table; the DNA yielded D and trimming. The sample data list fewer than 50,000 clones, and around 82% of these were observed just once. Approximately 3.6% of the sample is in the top ten clones.

This sample's time point label indicates: baseline before first vaccination. The vaccinee samples were drawn from two UK trials, COV001 and COV002, one of which was a single-blind randomized controlled phase 2/3 trial testing AZD1222 (ChAdOx1 nCoV-19) in healthy adults. For TCRbeta chain sequencing, PBMC samples from trial participants were taken at day 0 and at day 28 after the second dose. Sequences ENHRY (CDR1) and SYGVKD (CDR2) are obtained from the germline V gene. The CDR3 sequence holds 13 residues, the cysteine and phenylalanine included. This entry keeps only the CDR3 DNA: 39 bases, framed from base 1. V and J lose 6 bases and 1 base, and a span of 9 bases separates them.

The chain is encoded by TRBV10-3 joined to TRBJ1-1; the best D guess is TRBD1, with 5 bases matching. This specimen consisted of peripheral blood, obtained on day 0 of AZD1222 vaccination. The TCR comes from an adult in good health. The bases are TGTGCCATCAGATTGAGGGGGAACACTGAAGCTTTCTTT. The resulting protein is CAIRLRGNTEAFF.